These 8 T cell receptor beta chains originate from one sample sequenced in a study of cytotoxic CD8 clonotypes in ibrutinib-treated CLL. Profiling relied on immunoSEQ multiplex PCR, and the TCRdb table lists in-frame clones only, not all of them. Among some 19,000 clones listed, over 70% were seen once. Source: PBMCs, taken before ibrutinib treatment. These receptors were collected from a human donor with chronic lymphocytic leukemia.

This clone was counted between two and nine times. This rearrangement joins TRBV4-1 to TRBJ2-7; the D gene is possibly TRBD1 (5 bases). Germline values: CDR1 MGHRA, CDR2 YSYEKL. V was cut by 0 bases and J by 6 bases, with 21 bases left in between. The CDR3 has 17 residues. In nucleotides, the CDR3 is TGCGCCAGCAGCCAAGATATCGCGGCAGGGCTGAGGAGCGAGCAGTACTTC. Translation: CASSQDIAAGLRSEQYF.

This chain connects TRBV7-2 to TRBJ2-6; 7 bases agree with TRBD1. The germline V gene has CDR1 SGHTA and CDR2 FQGNSA. The trim removed 5 bases at V and 0 bases at J, leaving 7 bases unmatched. The CDR3 has 17 amino acids. For the CDR3, the DNA is TGTGCCAGCAGCCGGGACAGTACAAACTCTGGGGCCAACGTCCTGACTTTC. This sequence encodes CASSRDSTNSGANVLTF.

This chain joins TRBV2 and TRBJ2-7, with 9 bases lining up with TRBD1. Germline loops: CDR1 SNHLY, CDR2 FYNNEI. J gave up 0 bases and V 9 bases, and 9 bases lay outside the gene matches. CDR3 length equals 15 residues. CDR3 DNA: TGTGCCAGTTGGACCGGGACAGGGAGCTCCTACGAGCAGTACTTC. It encodes CASWTGTGSSYEQYF.

The chain has TRBV5-4 and TRBJ2-2, with TRBD1 identical over 9 bases. V shed 4 bases, J shed 8 bases, and the junction held 6 bases outside the gene matches. The germline gives CDR1 SGHNT, CDR2 YYREEE (reference sequence). The CDR3 runs 14 residues. CDR3 loop: CASSGRDRDGELFF. The DNA of the CDR3 is TGTGCCAGCAGCGGGCGGGACAGGGATGGGGAGCTGTTTTTT.

The chain links TRBV4-3 to TRBJ2-7; D is perhaps TRBD2 (6 bases). Germline V gives CDR1 LGHNA, CDR2 YSLEER. The germline V and J ends were trimmed by 4 bases and 6 bases, with 13 bases remaining between them. CDR3 length: 13 residues. CDR3 amino acids: CASSRRLVSEQYF. Here the CDR3 DNA reads TGCGCCAGCAGCCGCCGACTAGTCAGCGAGCAGTACTTC.

The chain combines TRBV19 with TRBJ2-3, with 10 bases fitting TRBD1. V shed 6 bases, J shed 5 bases, and the junction held 5 bases outside the gene matches. This CDR3 spans 14 amino acids. Germline V gene data show CDR1 as LNHDA and CDR2 as SQIVND (reference sequence). CDR3 coding DNA: TGTGCCAGTAGGGACAGGGGGTTATTAGATACGCAGTATTTT. Protein product: CASRDRGLLDTQYF.

The chain has TRBV11-2 and TRBJ2-1; no definite D call. Germline V gene lookup returns CDR1 SGHAT and CDR2 FQNNGV. This CDR3 comprises 16 residues. V lost 5 bases and J lost 1, with 15 bases in between. In nucleotides, the CDR3 is TGTGCCAGCAGCCCCCTCACCACCCGATCCTACAATGAGCAGTTCTTC. Translating it yields CASSPLTTRSYNEQFF.

V usage is TRBV9 and J usage is TRBJ2-2; 10 bases map to TRBD1. The CDR3 totals 16 residues. J lost 4 bases, V lost 4 bases, and 7 bases had no gene match. Looked up from germline, CDR1 is SGDLS and CDR2 is YYNGEE. CDR3 nucleotide sequence: TGTGCCAGCAGCCTCCGACAGGGGGCGGGCACCGGGGAGCTGTTTTTT. Translated, it gives CASSLRQGAGTGELFF.